The text below deals with one T cell receptor beta chain. Germline V lookup: CDR1 MDHEN, CDR2 SYDVKM. V shed 3 bases and J 0 bases; nucleotides not matched to a gene: 9. The CDR3 is 18 amino acids. These data belong to a study of T cell responses to AZD1222 COVID-19 vaccine. Assay: immunoSEQ multiplex PCR; the TCRdb copy retains only in-frame clones and omits some. This sample yields 150,000 to 200,000 clones, of which almost 95% are seen a single time; 7% to 9.5% belongs to the top ten. The sequence came from an adult in good health. The V and J genes are TRBV28 and TRBJ2-3, with TRBD2 matching 10 bases. Sequencing used peripheral blood, obtained on day 0 of AZD1222 vaccination. The CDR3 region is CASSFSGLAEPSTDTQYF. The CDR3 region has the DNA TGTGCCAGCAGTTTCTCCGGACTAGCGGAGCCTAGCACAGATACGCAGTATTTT.